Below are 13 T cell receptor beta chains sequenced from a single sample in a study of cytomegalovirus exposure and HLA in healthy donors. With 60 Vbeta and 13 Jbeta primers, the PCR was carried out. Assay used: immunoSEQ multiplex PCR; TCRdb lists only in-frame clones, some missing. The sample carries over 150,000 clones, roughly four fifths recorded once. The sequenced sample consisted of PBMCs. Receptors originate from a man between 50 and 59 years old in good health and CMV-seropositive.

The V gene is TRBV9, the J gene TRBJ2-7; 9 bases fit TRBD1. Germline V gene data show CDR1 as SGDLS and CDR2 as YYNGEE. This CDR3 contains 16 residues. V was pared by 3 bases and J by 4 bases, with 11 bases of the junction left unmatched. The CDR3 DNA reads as TGTGCCAGCAGCGACCATCCGGGACAGGGTACTTACGAGCAGTACTTC. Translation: CASSDHPGQGTYEQYF.

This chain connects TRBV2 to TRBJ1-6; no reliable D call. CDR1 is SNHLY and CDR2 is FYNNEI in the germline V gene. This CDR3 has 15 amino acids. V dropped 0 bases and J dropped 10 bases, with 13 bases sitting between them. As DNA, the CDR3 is TGTGCCAGCAGTGAAGCCCGCTCGAGAGGATCACCCCTCCACTTT. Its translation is CASSEARSRGSPLHF.

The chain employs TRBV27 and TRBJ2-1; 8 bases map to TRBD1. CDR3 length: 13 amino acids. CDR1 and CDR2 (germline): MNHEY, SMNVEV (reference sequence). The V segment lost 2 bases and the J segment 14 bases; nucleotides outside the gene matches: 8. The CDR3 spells CASSLAPGQGEFF. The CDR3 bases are TGTGCCAGCAGTTTAGCCCCCGGACAGGGCGAGTTCTTC.

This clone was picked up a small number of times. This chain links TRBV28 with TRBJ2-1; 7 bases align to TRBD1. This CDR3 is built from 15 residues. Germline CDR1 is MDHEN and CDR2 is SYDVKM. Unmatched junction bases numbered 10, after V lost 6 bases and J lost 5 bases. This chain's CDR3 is CASSHSPRGNNEQFF. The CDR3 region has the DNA TGTGCCAGCAGCCATTCTCCCAGGGGGAACAATGAGCAGTTCTTC.

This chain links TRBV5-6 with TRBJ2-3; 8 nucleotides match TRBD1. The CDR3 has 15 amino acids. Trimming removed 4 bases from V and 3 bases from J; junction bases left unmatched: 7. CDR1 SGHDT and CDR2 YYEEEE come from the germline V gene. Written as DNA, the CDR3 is TGTGCCAGCAGCCACGGTACAGGGGGTACAGATACGCAGTATTTT. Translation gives CASSHGTGGTDTQYF.

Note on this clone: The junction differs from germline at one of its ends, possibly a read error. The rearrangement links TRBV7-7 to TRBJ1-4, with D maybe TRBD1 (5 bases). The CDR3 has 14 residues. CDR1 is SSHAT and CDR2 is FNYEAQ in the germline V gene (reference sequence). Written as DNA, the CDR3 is TGTGCTAGCAGCCCTACGGGGAGGGGTGAAAAACTGTTTTTT. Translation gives CASSPTGRGEKLFF.

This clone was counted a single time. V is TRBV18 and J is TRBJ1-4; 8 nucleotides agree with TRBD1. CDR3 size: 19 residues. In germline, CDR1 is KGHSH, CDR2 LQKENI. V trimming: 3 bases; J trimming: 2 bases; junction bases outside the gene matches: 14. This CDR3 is CASSPAGTGSYRTNEKLFF. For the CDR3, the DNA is TGTGCCAGCTCACCCGCCGGGACAGGCTCCTATCGGACTAATGAAAAACTGTTTTTT.

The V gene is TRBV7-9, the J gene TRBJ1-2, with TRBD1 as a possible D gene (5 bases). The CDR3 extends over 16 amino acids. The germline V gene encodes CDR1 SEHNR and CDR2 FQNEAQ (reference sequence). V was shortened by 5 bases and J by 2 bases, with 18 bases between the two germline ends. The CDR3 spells CASSPPLWGLNYGYTF. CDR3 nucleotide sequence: TGTGCCAGCAGCCCTCCCCTCTGGGGCCTCAACTATGGCTACACCTTC.

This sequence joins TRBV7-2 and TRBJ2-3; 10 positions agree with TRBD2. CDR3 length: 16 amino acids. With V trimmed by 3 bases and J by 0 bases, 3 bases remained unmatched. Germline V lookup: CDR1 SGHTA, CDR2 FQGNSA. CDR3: CASSLTSGFSTDTQYF. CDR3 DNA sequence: TGTGCCAGCAGCTTGACTAGCGGGTTTAGCACAGATACGCAGTATTTT.

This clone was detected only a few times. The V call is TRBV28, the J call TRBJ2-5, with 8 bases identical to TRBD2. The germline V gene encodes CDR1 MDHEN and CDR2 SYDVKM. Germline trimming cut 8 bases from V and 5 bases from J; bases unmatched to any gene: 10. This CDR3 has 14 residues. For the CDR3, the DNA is TGTGCCAGCCGGGACGGGGGGGCCCCCGAGACCCAGTACTTC. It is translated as CASRDGGAPETQYF.

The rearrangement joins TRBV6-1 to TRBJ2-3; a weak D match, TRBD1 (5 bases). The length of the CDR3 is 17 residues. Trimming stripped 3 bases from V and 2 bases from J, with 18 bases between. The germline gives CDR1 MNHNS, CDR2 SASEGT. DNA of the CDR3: TGTGCCAGCAGTGACGACAGTCAACCTCCCTACACAGATACGCAGTATTTT. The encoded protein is CASSDDSQPPYTDTQYF.

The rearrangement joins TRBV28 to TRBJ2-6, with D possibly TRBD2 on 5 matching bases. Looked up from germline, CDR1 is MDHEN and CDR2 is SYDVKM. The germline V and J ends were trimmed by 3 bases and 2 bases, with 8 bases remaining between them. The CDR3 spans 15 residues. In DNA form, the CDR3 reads TGTGCCAGCAGTTTTTCCGGGGCTGGGGCCAACGTCCTGACTTTC. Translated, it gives CASSFSGAGANVLTF.

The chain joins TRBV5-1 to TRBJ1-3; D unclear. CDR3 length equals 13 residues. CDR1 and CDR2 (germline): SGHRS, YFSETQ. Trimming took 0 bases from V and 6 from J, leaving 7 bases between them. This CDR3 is CASSLGGENTIYF. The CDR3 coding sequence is TGCGCCAGCAGCTTGGGCGGGGAAAACACCATATATTTT. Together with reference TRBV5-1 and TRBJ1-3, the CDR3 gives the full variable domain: KAGVTQTPRYLIKTRGQQVTLSCSPISGHRSVSWYQQTPGQGLQFLFEYFSETQRNKGNFPGRFSGRQFSNSRSEMNVSTLELGDSALYLCASSLGGENTIYFGEGSWLTVV.